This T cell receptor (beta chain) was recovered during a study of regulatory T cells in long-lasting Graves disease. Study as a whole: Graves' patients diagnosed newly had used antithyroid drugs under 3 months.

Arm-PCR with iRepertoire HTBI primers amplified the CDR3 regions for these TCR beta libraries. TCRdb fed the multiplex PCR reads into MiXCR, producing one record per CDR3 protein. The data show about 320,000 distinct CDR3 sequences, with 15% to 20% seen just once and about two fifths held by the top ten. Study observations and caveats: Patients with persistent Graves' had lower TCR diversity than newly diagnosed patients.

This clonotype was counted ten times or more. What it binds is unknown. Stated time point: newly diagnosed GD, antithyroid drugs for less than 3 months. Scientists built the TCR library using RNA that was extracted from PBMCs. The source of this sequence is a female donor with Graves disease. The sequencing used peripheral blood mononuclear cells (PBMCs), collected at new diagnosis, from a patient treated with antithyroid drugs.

CDR3 protein: CASSLGASYNEQFF. As DNA, the CDR3 is TGTGCCAGCAGTTTGGGGGCTTCCTACAATGAGCAGTTCTTC. J is TRBJ2-1 and V is TRBV12-3 or TRBV12-4; tentative D call: TRBD1 (6 bases). Between the trimmed V and J ends, which lost 3 bases and 1 base, there was a span of 7 bases. The CDR3 length is 14 residues.